This entry describes one T cell receptor (beta chain). The CDR3 contains 13 residues. V lost 7 bases to trimming and J lost 1 base, with 8 bases between them. Germline CDR1 MNHEY, CDR2 SVGAGI. The data were produced by immunoSEQ multiplex PCR, yet TCRdb's version contains in-frame clones alone and is incomplete. The sample lists around 220,000 clones; 84% were seen once. This record comes from a study of blood T cell repertoires in COVID-19. Study background: COVID-19 samples collected from the United States, Italy and Spain covered acute and convalescent phases.

This sequence joins TRBV6-5 and TRBJ1-5, with D uncertain. Material: peripheral blood. This receptor was taken from an elderly woman with COVID-19, enrolled during active disease. The CDR3 region is CASMQRSNQPQHF. The CDR3 DNA reads as TGTGCCAGCATGCAGAGGAGCAATCAGCCCCAGCATTTT.